The T cell receptor beta chain under discussion was sequenced for a study of cytomegalovirus exposure and HLA in healthy donors. PCR involved 60 Vbeta and 13 Jbeta primers. Assay: immunoSEQ multiplex PCR; the TCRdb copy retains only in-frame clones and omits some. The sample totals approximately 70,000 clones. Sampled while nominally healthy, donors likely had unrecorded immune exposures. A word on this clone: Its antigen is as yet unknown.

Study-wide results and limits: What a later analysis showed was that several of the most significant clusters appeared linked to common viral pathogens. The authors considered a cluster of highly shared sequence variants likely to be a sequencing artifact. An assumption of roughly uniform sequencing depth across donors underlay the presence/absence analyses.

The receptor was derived from a female donor in good health and CMV-seropositive. Sequenced input: PBMCs.

This chain's CDR3 is CASSLDRGGYEQYF. For the CDR3, the DNA is TGTGCCAGCAGCCTGGACAGGGGGGGCTACGAGCAGTACTTC. This chain links TRBV5-4 with TRBJ2-7, with 10 bases fitting TRBD1. Germline trimming cut 4 bases from V and 3 bases from J; bases unmatched to any gene: 4. CDR1 is SGHNT, CDR2 YYREEE, per germline (reference sequence). The CDR3 runs 14 residues.